This T cell receptor (beta chain) was identified during a study of regulatory T cells in long-lasting Graves disease (dated by TCRdb to the early 2020s). About the study as a whole: Newly diagnosed Graves' disease patients had taken antithyroid drugs for less than 3 months. Persistent Graves' disease patients were compared with newly diagnosed Graves' disease patients by peripheral blood TCR sequencing and RNA sequencing. The study was conducted in China and was registered as a clinical trial. A total of around 35 samples were covered by TCR sequencing, comprising around 13 persistent and around 20 newly diagnosed Graves' disease patients. Summary of the overall study and its limitations: Sequencing and analysis were limited to the TCR beta chain. A larger number of public clonotypes was shared among persistent patients (about 2,700) than among newly diagnosed patients (around 870). Because the primary lesion, thyroid tissue, could not be accessed, the study looked at peripheral blood alone. Lower TCR Shannon entropy and fewer highly expanded clones were observed in persistent Graves' disease patients than in newly diagnosed patients, which suggested clonal expansion. The small sample size was acknowledged by the authors as a limitation that may reduce accuracy.

The time point label, as the study defines it: newly diagnosed GD, antithyroid drugs for less than 3 months. For both TCR sequencing and RNA sequencing, RNA was extracted from PBMCs using TRIzol. Graves' disease was diagnosed according to American Thyroid Association guidelines. The patients came from an endocrinology department in Xi'an, China. Each patient gave around 9 milliliters of peripheral blood, collected in an EDTA anticoagulant tube. Ficoll Paque Plus density gradient separation was used to isolate PBMCs, and no further T cell sorting was performed. An Agilent 2100 Bioanalyzer and agarose gel were used to assess RNA quality, and a NanoDrop 2000 was used to measure RNA concentration. The method behind the library was multiplex PCR. Reads for this sample came from an Illumina HiSeq 4000. To build TCR beta libraries, CDR3 regions were amplified by Arm-PCR using iRepertoire HTBI primers. PCR products were gel purified before sequencing. Per the original workflow: Gene usage analysis of CDR3 amino acid clonotypes used the 50 to 70 TRBV and more than 13 TRBJ segments found across samples. COPE and FqMerger were used to merge the filtered high-quality paired reads into contigs. BLAST was used to align contigs to the IMGT TRBV, TRBD and TRBJ reference genes, and CDR3 was defined following IMGT. Highly expanded clones were defined as clonotypes with a frequency above 0.1%. Shannon entropy served as the measure of repertoire diversity, while the Gini coefficient captured V-J evenness. Clonotypes shared by more than one individual were considered public. The raw public data were reprocessed by TCRdb itself: fastp quality trimming at Q25, MiXCR clonotype calling, in-frame beta chains only. Records with the same CDR3 protein are collapsed into one entry carrying the most frequent genes and DNA. None of the V and J calls come from the authors' own analysis; TCRdb made them. This sample is represented by around 400,000 distinct CDR3 sequences; about 15% of them were singletons. In total, the top ten clones hold 7.8% of the sample.

This clonotype has ten or more counts. Its antigen is still unknown. No much larger clone is present one base from it, and per-base qualities are unavailable. These data also featured in a second study, about T cells in Graves' hyperthyroidism and ophthalmopathy. Drawing on the second study: Stable Graves' hyperthyroidism was defined as the absence of progression to ophthalmopathy over 18 months of follow-up. The hyperthyroidism patients were between 18 and 65 years old and newly diagnosed, with a disease duration of less than 2 months. Any patient with an uncontrolled infection, another autoimmune disease, pregnancy or lactation was excluded. Clinical symptoms, serum thyroxine and TRAb, thyroid ultrasound, and orbital computed tomography formed the basis for the diagnoses. The TCR CDR3 was subjected to a first round of RT-PCR using the HTBI primer set and the Qiagen OneStep RT-PCR kit. Most expanded thyroid clonotypes (frequency above 0.001) were also detected in blood, suggesting blood repertoires may reflect thyroid immune responses. Ophthalmopathy was separated from stable hyperthyroidism by a 13 V-J signature model, with about 88% sensitivity and about 81% specificity obtained in cross-validation and 80%/75% obtained in testing. In validation, the model predicted progression to ophthalmopathy with 60% to 71% sensitivity and 72% to 75% specificity, a median of 6.5 months before onset. To identify distinguishing TCR V-J signatures, a discovery cohort of about 100 patients was used, comprising 43 with Graves' ophthalmopathy and approximately 57 with stable Graves' hyperthyroidism. Prospective prediction of ophthalmopathy was tested in an independent validation cohort of fewer than 20 hyperthyroidism patients and 17 patients who later progressed to ophthalmopathy. The 100 or so discovery patients were divided at random into training and test sets in a 7:3 ratio. Thyroid tissue and blood T-cell repertoires from more than 5 Graves' hyperthyroidism patients were also compared in the study. After blood sampling, hyperthyroidism patients were treated with methimazole at a starting dose of 30 mg daily, and ophthalmopathy patients were treated with high-dose intravenous methylprednisolone. A second multiplex PCR round built the libraries, followed by size selection and purification. Sequencing of the libraries was done on an Illumina HiSeq2000 using paired-end 100 bp reads. SOAPnuke was used to process the raw data, with reads discarded if the reads contained adapters or uncalled bases, had a mean Phred below 15, or lacked an exact constant-primer or identifier match. COPE v1.2.5 was used to merge the high-quality paired reads, and each unique nucleotide sequence was defined as a clonotype. MiTCR v1.1 was used to align the clonotypes against IMGT TRBV, TRBD and TRBJ reference segments. Only V-J combinations with frequency above 0.0001, covering about 99% of repertoires, were analysed. A TCS score was defined as the ratio of F50 (clonal expansion) to E x V (chaos), with BLOSUM62-based TCRdist applied between CDR3 peptides within each V-J. Welch's t-statistics and random forest reduced several hundred V-J features to some 14, which were used in a naive Bayes classifier (R e1071). No statistical method was used to fix the sample size in advance, and group allocation was not hidden from the investigators. The paper describes TCR Vbeta CDR3 sequencing of 140 or so peripheral blood samples, made up of 43 ophthalmopathy patients, 70 to 75 hyperthyroidism patients and 17 progressor patients.

The source material was peripheral blood mononuclear cells (PBMCs), sampled at new diagnosis, from a patient treated with antithyroid drugs. The receptor was isolated from a woman aged 40 to 55 with Graves disease. Donor details come from another sample of the same person, matched by shared clones.

Here is the DNA: TGCAGTGCGGCTCCAACCGACAGAAGGGACACTGAAGCTTTCTTT. The resulting protein is CSAAPTDRRDTEAFF. The chain links TRBV20-1 with TRBJ1-1; tentative D gene TRBD1, with 5 bases matching. In the germline V gene (reference sequence), CDR1 corresponds to DFQATT and CDR2 to SNEGSKA. Trimming removed 6 bases from V and 3 bases from J, leaving 20 bases between the germline ends. Counted from cysteine to phenylalanine, this CDR3 has 15 amino acids. This entry keeps only the CDR3 DNA: 45 bases, framed from base 1.